This TCR beta chain was sequenced for a study of blood T cell repertoires in COVID-19. CDR1 is SGHRS and CDR2 is YFSETQ in the germline V gene. The V end was cut by 1 base, the J end by 8 bases, with 13 bases between. The CDR3 has 14 amino acids. The participants were between 18 and 89 years old and came from under 25 US areas. Sequencing used immunoSEQ multiplex PCR; TCRdb keeps in-frame clones, though not all of them. The sample contains approximately 260,000 clones, more than 65% of which appear only once. The source material was PBMCs or T cells enriched from blood (not recorded which). This chain joins TRBV5-1 and TRBJ2-1; D is perhaps TRBD2 (6 bases). This TCR was recovered from a man aged 45-65 years who had recovered from COVID-19. CDR3 DNA sequence: TGCGCCAGCAGCTTGAGGGAGGATAGGGATGAGCAGTTCTTC. Protein: CASSLREDRDEQFF.